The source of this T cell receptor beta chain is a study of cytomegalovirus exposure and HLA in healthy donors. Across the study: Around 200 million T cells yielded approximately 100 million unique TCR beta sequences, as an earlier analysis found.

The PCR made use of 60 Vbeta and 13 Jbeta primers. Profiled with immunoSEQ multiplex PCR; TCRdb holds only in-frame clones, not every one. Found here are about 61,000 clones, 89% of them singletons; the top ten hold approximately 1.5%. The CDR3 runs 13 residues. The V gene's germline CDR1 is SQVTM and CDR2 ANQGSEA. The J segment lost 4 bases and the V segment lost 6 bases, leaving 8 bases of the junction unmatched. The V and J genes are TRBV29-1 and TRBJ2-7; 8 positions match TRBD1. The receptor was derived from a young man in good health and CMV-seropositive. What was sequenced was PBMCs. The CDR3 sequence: CSVDGQGLYEQYF. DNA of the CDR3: TGCAGCGTCGATGGACAGGGTCTTTACGAGCAGTACTTC.